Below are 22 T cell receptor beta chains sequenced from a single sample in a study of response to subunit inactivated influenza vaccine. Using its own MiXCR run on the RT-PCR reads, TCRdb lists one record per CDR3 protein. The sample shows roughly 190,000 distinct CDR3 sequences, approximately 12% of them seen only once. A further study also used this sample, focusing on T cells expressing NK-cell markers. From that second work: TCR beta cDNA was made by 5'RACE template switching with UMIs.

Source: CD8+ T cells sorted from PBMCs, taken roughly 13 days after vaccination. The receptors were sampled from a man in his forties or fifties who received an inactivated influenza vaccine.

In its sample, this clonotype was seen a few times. CDR3 nucleotide sequence: TGTGCCAGCAGCTTAGTGGGACAGGGTATAAACGAGCAGTACTTC. The encoded protein is CASSLVGQGINEQYF. This sequence joins TRBV11-2 and TRBJ2-7; 9 bases map to TRBD1. V was pared by 1 base and J by 5 bases, with 6 bases of the junction left unmatched. CDR1 is SGHAT and CDR2 is FQNNGV in the germline V gene. CDR3 length: 15 amino acids.

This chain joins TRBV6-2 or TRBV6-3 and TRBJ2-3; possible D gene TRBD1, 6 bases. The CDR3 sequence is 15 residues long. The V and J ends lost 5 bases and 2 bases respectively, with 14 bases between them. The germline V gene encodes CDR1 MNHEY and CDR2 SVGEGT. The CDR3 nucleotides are TGTGCCAGCAGTAGGACAGACTCCGTCACAGATACGCAGTATTTT. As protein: CASSRTDSVTDTQYF.

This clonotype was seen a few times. This chain's CDR3 is CASSLAIHEQYF. The CDR3, as DNA: TGTGCCAGCAGCTTAGCGATCCACGAGCAGTACTTC. The genes are TRBV7-8 and TRBJ2-7; D not resolved. Germline CDR1 is SGHVS and CDR2 is FQNEAQ. The V and J ends lost 0 bases and 5 bases respectively, with 5 bases between them. The length of the CDR3 is 12 residues. The full variable domain, in which reference TRBV7-8 and TRBJ2-7 provide the parts outside the CDR3, is GAGVSQSPRYKVAKRGQDVALRCDPISGHVSLFWYQQALGQGPEFLTYFQNEAQLDKSGLPSDRFFAERPEGSVSTLKIQRTQQEDSAVYLCASSLAIHEQYFGPGTRLTVT.

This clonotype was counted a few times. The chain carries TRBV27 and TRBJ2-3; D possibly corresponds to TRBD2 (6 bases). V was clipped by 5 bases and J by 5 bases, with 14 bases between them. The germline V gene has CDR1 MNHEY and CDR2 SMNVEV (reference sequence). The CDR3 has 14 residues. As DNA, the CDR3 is TGTGCCAGCAGTCCGGGGACTGCGGGAGATACGCAGTATTTT. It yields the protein CASSPGTAGDTQYF.

The CDR3 region is CATSRVGTSTAETQYF. Here the CDR3 DNA reads TGTGCCACCAGCAGAGTTGGGACTAGTACGGCTGAGACCCAGTACTTC. This chain uses TRBV15 with TRBJ2-5; 8 positions agree with TRBD2. The CDR3 loop spans 16 amino acids. V lost 1 base and J lost 5; bases outside the gene matches: 9. The V gene's germline CDR1 is LNHNV and CDR2 YYDKDF (reference sequence).

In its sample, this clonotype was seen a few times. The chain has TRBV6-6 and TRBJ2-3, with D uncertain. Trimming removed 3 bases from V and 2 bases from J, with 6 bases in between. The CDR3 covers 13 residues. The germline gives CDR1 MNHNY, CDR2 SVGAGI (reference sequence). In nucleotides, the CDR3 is TGTGCCAGCAGTTATGTCTTCACAGATACGCAGTATTTT. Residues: CASSYVFTDTQYF.

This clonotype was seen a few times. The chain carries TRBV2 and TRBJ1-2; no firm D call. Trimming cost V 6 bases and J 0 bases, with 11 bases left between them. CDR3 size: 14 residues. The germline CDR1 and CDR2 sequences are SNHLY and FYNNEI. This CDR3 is CASSIRGSNYGYTF. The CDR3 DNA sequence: TGTGCCAGCAGCATCCGGGGATCTAACTATGGCTACACCTTC.

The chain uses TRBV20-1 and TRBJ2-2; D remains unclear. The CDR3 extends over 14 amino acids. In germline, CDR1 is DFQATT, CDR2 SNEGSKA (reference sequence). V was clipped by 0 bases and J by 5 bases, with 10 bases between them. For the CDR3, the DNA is TGCAGTGCTAGAGATTTAGGGTATACCGGGGAGCTGTTTTTT. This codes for CSARDLGYTGELFF.

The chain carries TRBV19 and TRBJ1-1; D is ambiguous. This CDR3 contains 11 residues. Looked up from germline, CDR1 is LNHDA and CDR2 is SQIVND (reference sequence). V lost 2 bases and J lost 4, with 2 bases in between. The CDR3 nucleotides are TGTGCCAGTAGTATACTCACTGAAGCTTTCTTT. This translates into CASSILTEAFF.

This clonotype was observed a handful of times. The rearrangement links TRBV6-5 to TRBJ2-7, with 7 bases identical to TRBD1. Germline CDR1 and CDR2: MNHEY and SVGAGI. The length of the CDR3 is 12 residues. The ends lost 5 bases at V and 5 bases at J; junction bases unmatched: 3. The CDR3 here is CASSPDRDEQYF. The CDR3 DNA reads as TGTGCCAGCAGTCCCGACAGGGACGAGCAGTACTTC.

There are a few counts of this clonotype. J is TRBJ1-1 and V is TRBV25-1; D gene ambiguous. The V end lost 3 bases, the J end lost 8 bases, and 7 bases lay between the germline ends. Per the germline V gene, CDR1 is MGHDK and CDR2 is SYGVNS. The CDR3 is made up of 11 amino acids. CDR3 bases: TGTGCCAGCAGTGATCCATTGGAAGCTTTCTTT. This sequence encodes CASSDPLEAFF.

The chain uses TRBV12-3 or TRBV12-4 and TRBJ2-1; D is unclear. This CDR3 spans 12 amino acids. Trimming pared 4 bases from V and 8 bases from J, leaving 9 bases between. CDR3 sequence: CASSSVADEQFF. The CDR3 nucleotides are TGTGCCAGCAGTTCGGTGGCCGATGAGCAGTTCTTC.

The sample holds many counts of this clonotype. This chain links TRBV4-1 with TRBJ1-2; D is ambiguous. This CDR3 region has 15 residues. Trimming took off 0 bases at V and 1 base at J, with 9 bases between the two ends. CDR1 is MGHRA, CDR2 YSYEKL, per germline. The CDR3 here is CASSQEYTLNYGYTF. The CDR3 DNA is TGCGCCAGCAGCCAAGAGTACACTCTTAACTATGGCTACACCTTC.

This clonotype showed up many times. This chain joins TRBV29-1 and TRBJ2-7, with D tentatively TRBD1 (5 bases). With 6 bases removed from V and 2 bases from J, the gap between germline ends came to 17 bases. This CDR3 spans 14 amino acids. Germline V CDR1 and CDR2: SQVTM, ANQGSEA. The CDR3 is CSVPRAGQAYEQYF. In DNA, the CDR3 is TGCAGCGTCCCTCGTGCCGGACAAGCCTACGAGCAGTACTTC.

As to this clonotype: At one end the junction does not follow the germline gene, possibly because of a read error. This CDR3 reads CASSSPGWQGTQYF. The CDR3 bases are TGTGCCAGCAGCTCGCCCGGCTGGCAAGGGACCCAGTACTTC. The V and J genes are TRBV11-1 and TRBJ2-5; D is unresolved. This CDR3 has 14 amino acids. CDR1 is SGHAT and CDR2 is FQDESV in the germline V gene (reference sequence).

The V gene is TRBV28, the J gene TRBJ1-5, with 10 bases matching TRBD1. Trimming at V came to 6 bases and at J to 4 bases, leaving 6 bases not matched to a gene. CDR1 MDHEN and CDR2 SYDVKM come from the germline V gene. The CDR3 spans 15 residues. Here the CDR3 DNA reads TGTGCCAGCAGCCCGGGACAGGGGATTAATCAGCCCCAGCATTTT. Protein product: CASSPGQGINQPQHF.

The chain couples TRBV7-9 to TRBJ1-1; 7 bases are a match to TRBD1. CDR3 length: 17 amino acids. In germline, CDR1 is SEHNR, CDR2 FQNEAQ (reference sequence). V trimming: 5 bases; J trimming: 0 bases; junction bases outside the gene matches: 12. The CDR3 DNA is TGTGCCAGCAGCCTTGAAGGGGGCCCGGTGATGAACACTGAAGCTTTCTTT. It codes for CASSLEGGPVMNTEAFF.

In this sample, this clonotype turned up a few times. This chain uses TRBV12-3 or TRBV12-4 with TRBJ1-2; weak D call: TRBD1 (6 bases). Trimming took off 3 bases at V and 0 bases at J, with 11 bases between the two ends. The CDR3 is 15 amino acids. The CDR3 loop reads CASSFGGPTNYGYTF. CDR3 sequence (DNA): TGTGCCAGCAGTTTTGGGGGGCCCACTAACTATGGCTACACCTTC.

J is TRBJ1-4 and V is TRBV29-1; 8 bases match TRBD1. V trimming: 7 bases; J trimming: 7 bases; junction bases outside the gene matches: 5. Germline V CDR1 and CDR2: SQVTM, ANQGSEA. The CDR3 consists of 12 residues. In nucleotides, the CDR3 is TGCAGCGCTCGGACAGGGAGTGAAAAACTGTTTTTT. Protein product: CSARTGSEKLFF. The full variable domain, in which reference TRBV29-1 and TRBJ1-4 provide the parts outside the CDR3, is SAVISQKPSRDICQRGTSLTIQCQVDSQVTMMFWYRQQPGQSLTLIATANQGSEATYESGFVIDKFPISRPNLTFSTLTVSNMSPEDSSIYLCSARTGSEKLFFGSGTQLSVL.

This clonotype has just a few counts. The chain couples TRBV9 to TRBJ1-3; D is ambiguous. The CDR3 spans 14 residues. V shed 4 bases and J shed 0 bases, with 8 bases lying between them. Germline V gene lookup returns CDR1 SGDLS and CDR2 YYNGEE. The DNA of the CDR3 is TGTGCCAGCAGCAACTCTTTCTCTGGAAACACCATATATTTT. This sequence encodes CASSNSFSGNTIYF.

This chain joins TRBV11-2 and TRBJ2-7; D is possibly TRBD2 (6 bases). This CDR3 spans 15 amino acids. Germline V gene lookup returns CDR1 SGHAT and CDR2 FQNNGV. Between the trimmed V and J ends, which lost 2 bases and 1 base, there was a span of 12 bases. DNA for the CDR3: TGTGCCAGCAGCTTAATCTGGGGACTTTCCTACGAGCAGTACTTC. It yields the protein CASSLIWGLSYEQYF.

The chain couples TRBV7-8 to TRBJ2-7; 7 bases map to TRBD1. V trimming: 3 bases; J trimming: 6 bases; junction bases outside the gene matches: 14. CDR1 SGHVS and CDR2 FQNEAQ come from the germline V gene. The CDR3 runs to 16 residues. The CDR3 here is CASSFWSGGSGFEQYF. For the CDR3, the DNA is TGTGCCAGCAGCTTCTGGTCAGGGGGATCAGGTTTCGAGCAGTACTTC.